One and the same sample provided the 29 T cell receptor beta chains below, sequenced in a study of shared clonotypes between healthy human individuals (dated by TCRdb to about 2020). Library method: the immunoSEQ multiplex PCR assay. Not all clones reach the TCRdb copy of this immuneACCESS table, which keeps in-frame sequences only. Checked studies attribute under half of the gap to unresolved V genes and leave the rest unexplained. Across this sample there are over a million clones, with roughly 96% seen only once. The ten largest clonotypes hold over 1% of the sample. Sequenced sample: naive CD4+ T cells sorted from blood. The sample's cell subset or site label is to be understood as: CD45RA+ positively selected. The receptors derive from a man aged 25 to 45 in good health.

The V call is TRBV6-6, the J call TRBJ1-1; D is uncertain. Looked up from germline, CDR1 is MNHNY and CDR2 is SVGAGI (reference sequence). The CDR3 consists of 12 residues. Trimming took 6 bases from V and 0 from J, leaving 5 bases between them. The DNA of the CDR3 is TGTGCCAGCAGCCAGATGAACACTGAAGCTTTCTTT. Amino acids: CASSQMNTEAFF.

This chain joins TRBV19 and TRBJ1-2, with 9 bases matching TRBD1. From germline, CDR1 is LNHDA and CDR2 SQIVND (reference sequence). The junction had 5 bases not matched to a gene; V was cut back by 5 bases and J by 4 bases. CDR3 size: 14 residues. CDR3 DNA: TGTGCCAGTAGTTTTGTGGGACAGGGCTATGGCTACACCTTC. The encoded protein is CASSFVGQGYGYTF.

V usage is TRBV2 and J usage is TRBJ2-7, with a weak D call TRBD2 (5 bases). From germline, CDR1 is SNHLY and CDR2 FYNNEI. The CDR3 has 14 amino acids. Trimming cost V 5 bases and J 3 bases, with 14 bases left between them. This CDR3 reads CASSLGSRFYEQYF. CDR3 coding DNA: TGTGCCAGCAGTCTAGGGAGCCGATTCTACGAGCAGTACTTC.

The CDR3 sequence is CSAKTYGGYTF. The CDR3 DNA follows: TGCAGCGCAAAAACGTACGGGGGCTACACCTTC. The chain combines TRBV29-1 with TRBJ1-2, with D uncertain. This CDR3 has 11 amino acids. V was trimmed by 7 bases and J by 8 bases, leaving 14 bases between them. Germline CDR1 is SQVTM and CDR2 is ANQGSEA.

V and J are TRBV7-2 and TRBJ1-1, with D maybe TRBD1 (5 bases). Germline loops: CDR1 SGHTA, CDR2 FQGNSA. With 1 base removed from V and 5 bases from J, the gap between germline ends came to 14 bases. This CDR3 is built from 15 residues. CDR3 sequence reads: CASSLVGRAGTEAFF. The DNA for the CDR3 is TGTGCCAGCAGCTTAGTGGGCAGGGCTGGAACTGAAGCTTTCTTT.

This sequence joins TRBV29-1 and TRBJ2-2, with no clear D. This CDR3 comprises 13 residues. The V gene's germline CDR1 is SQVTM and CDR2 ANQGSEA. V dropped 5 bases and J dropped 3 bases, with 10 bases sitting between them. The CDR3 protein is CSVRAAHTGELFF. The CDR3 DNA reads TGCAGCGTTCGGGCCGCTCACACCGGGGAGCTGTTTTTT.

The gene calls are TRBV7-2 and TRBJ2-2, with D perhaps TRBD1 or TRBD2 (5 bases each). Trimming removed 4 bases at V and 0 bases at J, with 12 bases between. This CDR3 is 16 amino acids long. From germline, CDR1 is SGHTA and CDR2 FQGNSA. As DNA, the CDR3 is TGTGCCAGCAGCTCCGCCTGGGGGACGAACACCGGGGAGCTGTTTTTT. Translated, it gives CASSSAWGTNTGELFF.

V and J are TRBV28 and TRBJ1-4, with D perhaps TRBD1 (5 bases). Trimming cost V 4 bases and J 2 bases, with 8 bases left between them. CDR3 size: 14 residues. Looked up from germline, CDR1 is MDHEN and CDR2 is SYDVKM. CDR3 loop: CASSWGRTNEKLFF. The CDR3 nucleotides read TGTGCCAGCAGTTGGGGACGGACTAATGAAAAACTGTTTTTT.

V usage is TRBV27 and J usage is TRBJ2-3, with 16 bases that match TRBD2. After removal of 4 bases from V and 4 bases from J, the junction contained 14 bases not matched to a gene. The length of the CDR3 is 20 residues. From germline, CDR1 is MNHEY and CDR2 SMNVEV (reference sequence). CDR3 region: CASSWGRGLAGGHLADTQYF. The CDR3 DNA sequence: TGTGCCAGCAGTTGGGGCCGGGGACTAGCGGGAGGGCATCTAGCAGATACGCAGTATTTT.

This clone has a handful of counts. For the CDR3, the DNA is TGTGCCAGCACCTCGGGGGCTGAAGCTTTCTTT. It translates to CASTSGAEAFF. The chain has TRBV28 and TRBJ1-1, with D perhaps matching TRBD1 (5 bases). Trimming took off 7 bases at V and 6 bases at J, with 9 bases between the two ends. Germline values: CDR1 MDHEN, CDR2 SYDVKM. The CDR3 is made up of 11 amino acids.

The chain is built from TRBV5-5 and TRBJ1-5; a possible D gene is TRBD1 (6 bases). Germline values: CDR1 SGHKS, CDR2 YYEKEE (reference sequence). The CDR3 consists of 15 residues. V lost 3 bases to trimming and J lost 2 bases, with 12 bases between them. CDR3 sequence reads: CASSSAGGGNQPQHF. CDR3 nucleotide sequence: TGTGCCAGCAGCTCCGCGGGGGGCGGCAATCAGCCCCAGCATTTT.

The gene calls are TRBV19 and TRBJ2-5; possibly TRBD1 for D (6 bases). CDR3 length equals 13 residues. Germline CDR1 LNHDA, CDR2 SQIVND (reference sequence). The ends were cut back, 5 bases at V and 5 bases at J, with 12 bases in the middle. In nucleotides, the CDR3 is TGTGCCAGTAGTTACAGGGACGGGGAGACCCAGTACTTC. It is translated as CASSYRDGETQYF.

This clone was recorded once. This chain joins TRBV7-8 and TRBJ2-7, with unresolved D. The CDR3 contains 15 residues. Germline assignment: CDR1 SGHVS and CDR2 FQNEAQ. The V gene lost 2 bases and the J gene lost 4 bases, with 15 bases spanning the gap. CDR3 nucleotide sequence: TGTGCCAGCAGCTTAAGTGCTGGGCGGATTTACGAGCAGTACTTC. Translation gives CASSLSAGRIYEQYF.

This chain connects TRBV25-1 to TRBJ1-3, with D possibly being TRBD1 (5 bases). This CDR3 is built from 15 residues. V was trimmed by 8 bases and J by 0 bases, leaving 14 bases between them. Germline-derived CDR1 and CDR2 are MGHDK and SYGVNS. The CDR3 DNA is TGTGCCAGCGCTTCCCGGGGCAACTCTGGAAACACCATATATTTT. As protein: CASASRGNSGNTIYF. The full variable domain, rest sourced from reference TRBV25-1 and TRBJ1-3, is EADIYQTPRYLVIGTGKKITLECSQTMGHDKMYWYQQDPGMELHLIHYSYGVNSTEKGDLSSESTVSRIRTEHFPLTLESARPSHTSQYLCASASRGNSGNTIYFGEGSWLTVV.

The V and J genes are TRBV5-1 and TRBJ1-1; 8 bases are shared with TRBD1. Trimming at V came to 4 bases and at J to 2 bases, leaving 7 bases not matched to a gene. The CDR3 runs to 15 residues. Germline CDR1 SGHRS, CDR2 YFSETQ. CDR3 bases: TGCGCCAGCAGCACCAGACAGGGGATAAACACTGAAGCTTTCTTT. Amino acids: CASSTRQGINTEAFF.

J is TRBJ2-1 and V is TRBV7-6, with TRBD2 matching over 13 bases. The ends lost 5 bases at V and 4 bases at J; junction bases unmatched: 11. Germline CDR1 reads SGHVS; CDR2 reads FNYEAQ. The CDR3 extends over 18 amino acids. The CDR3 protein is CASSPRTSGSPGYNEQFF. As DNA, the CDR3 is TGTGCCAGCAGCCCGAGGACTAGCGGGAGCCCGGGGTACAATGAGCAGTTCTTC.

CDR3 protein: CASKPPGLFETQYF. The CDR3 DNA reads TGTGCCAGCAAACCCCCGGGCTTGTTCGAGACCCAGTACTTC. The chain combines TRBV28 with TRBJ2-5; D uncertain. The ends were cut back, 7 bases at V and 5 bases at J, with 17 bases in the middle. The germline CDR1 and CDR2 sequences are MDHEN and SYDVKM. The CDR3 is 14 residues long.

V usage is TRBV30 and J usage is TRBJ2-1, with D perhaps TRBD2 (6 bases). The V gene lost 2 bases and the J gene lost 7 bases, with 18 bases spanning the gap. This CDR3 region has 15 residues. CDR1 GTSNPN and CDR2 SVGIG come from the germline V gene (reference sequence). The DNA for the CDR3 is TGTGCCTGGAGTTCGGCGGGACGCCAAGGGAATGAGCAGTTCTTC. This codes for CAWSSAGRQGNEQFF.

V gene TRBV28 combines with J gene TRBJ1-2; the D is unclear. The CDR3 is made up of 14 amino acids. Germline V lookup: CDR1 MDHEN, CDR2 SYDVKM. V was clipped by 1 base and J by 4 bases, with 10 bases between them. The CDR3 coding sequence is TGTGCCAGCAGTTTATTCGGGTTTGCCTATGGCTACACCTTC. It encodes CASSLFGFAYGYTF.

As DNA, the CDR3 is TGTGCCAGCAGGGGCCCTAGCGGGAGTGATCTTAGCTACGAGCAGTACTTC. Translated, it gives CASRGPSGSDLSYEQYF. The chain couples TRBV25-1 to TRBJ2-7, with 10 bases lining up with TRBD2. The CDR3 is 17 residues long. Germline lookup yields CDR1 MGHDK and CDR2 SYGVNS. J gave up 3 bases and V 6 bases, and 14 bases lay outside the gene matches.

This rearrangement joins TRBV28 to TRBJ1-4; D is unclear. Germline loops: CDR1 MDHEN, CDR2 SYDVKM. The V end was cut by 5 bases, the J end by 13 bases, with 14 bases between. The length of the CDR3 is 12 residues. For the CDR3, the DNA is TGTGCCAGCAGTATCCTCAACAGAGGACTGTTTTTT. This encodes CASSILNRGLFF.

The chain carries TRBV28 and TRBJ1-1, with 7 bases identical to TRBD1. The V gene's germline CDR1 is MDHEN and CDR2 SYDVKM. The J segment lost 3 bases and the V segment lost 4 bases, leaving 11 bases of the junction unmatched. This CDR3 spans 16 amino acids. The CDR3 region has the DNA TGTGCCAGCAGTTGGGTGGGAGGGGGCTACTACACTGAAGCTTTCTTT. As protein: CASSWVGGGYYTEAFF.

This rearrangement joins TRBV5-5 to TRBJ2-3; 7 bases match TRBD1. CDR1 is SGHKS and CDR2 is YYEKEE in the germline V gene (reference sequence). The ends lost 5 bases at V and 4 bases at J; junction bases unmatched: 4. This CDR3 contains 13 residues. DNA for the CDR3: TGTGCCAGCAGTCGACAGGGAGCAGATACGCAGTATTTT. Translating gives CASSRQGADTQYF.

The chain recombines TRBV19 with TRBJ2-4, with D hard to call. V lost 1 base to trimming and J lost 3 bases, with 13 bases between them. Germline V gene sequence: CDR1 LNHDA, CDR2 SQIVND (reference sequence). The CDR3 totals 16 residues. DNA for the CDR3: TGTGCCAGTAGTATAGTTCCAGGAACCCTCAAAAACATTCAGTACTTC. Translating it yields CASSIVPGTLKNIQYF.

The chain carries TRBV5-4 and TRBJ1-2; a possible D gene is TRBD1 (5 bases). Germline V lookup: CDR1 SGHNT, CDR2 YYREEE (reference sequence). The CDR3 runs 14 residues. V was trimmed by 1 base and J by 8 bases, leaving 15 bases between them. The CDR3 nucleotides read TGTGCCAGCAGCTTGCTGGGGGGTCTGGGAGGCTACACCTTC. It is translated as CASSLLGGLGGYTF. The variable domain in full, completed from reference TRBV5-4 and TRBJ1-2, reads ETGVTQSPTHLIKTRGQQVTLRCSSQSGHNTVSWYQQALGQGPQFIFQYYREEENGRGNFPPRFSGLQFPNYSSELNVNALELDDSALYLCASSLLGGLGGYTFGSGTRLTVV.

This sequence joins TRBV6-5 and TRBJ2-5, with 8 bases lining up with TRBD2. Germline V gene data show CDR1 as MNHEY and CDR2 as SVGAGI. The V segment lost 2 bases and the J segment 5 bases; nucleotides outside the gene matches: 10. The CDR3 runs 16 residues. In DNA, the CDR3 is TGTGCCAGCAGTTACGGTAGCGGGATCGCTGGGGAGACCCAGTACTTC. Translated, it gives CASSYGSGIAGETQYF.

This clone is a singleton in its sample. The chain uses TRBV19 and TRBJ2-7; 9 bases align to TRBD1. Germline V gives CDR1 LNHDA, CDR2 SQIVND (reference sequence). Germline trimming cut 5 bases from V and 2 bases from J; bases unmatched to any gene: 4. The CDR3 has 14 amino acids. CDR3 sequence: CASSVGQGTYEQYF. As DNA, the CDR3 is TGTGCCAGTAGTGTTGGACAGGGGACCTACGAGCAGTACTTC. The variable domain in full, with the rest retrieved from reference TRBV19 and TRBJ2-7, is DGGITQSPKYLFRKEGQNVTLSCEQNLNHDAMYWYRQDPGQGLRLIYYSQIVNDFQKGDIAEGYSVSREKKESFPLTVTSAQKNPTAFYLCASSVGQGTYEQYFGPGTRLTVT.

The chain employs TRBV2 and TRBJ2-1, with 11 bases fitting TRBD2. This CDR3 has 15 residues. Germline assignment: CDR1 SNHLY and CDR2 FYNNEI. V trimming: 5 bases; J trimming: 7 bases; junction bases outside the gene matches: 7. CDR3 in amino acids: CASSYTSGSANEQFF. Here the CDR3 DNA reads TGTGCCAGCAGTTACACTAGCGGGAGTGCTAATGAGCAGTTCTTC. The full variable domain, its missing parts supplied by reference TRBV2 and TRBJ2-1, is EPEVTQTPSHQVTQMGQEVILRCVPISNHLYFYWYRQILGQKVEFLVSFYNNEISEKSEIFDDQFSVERPDGSNFTLKIRSTKLEDSAMYFCASSYTSGSANEQFFGPGTRLTVL.

As concerns this clone: A junction end diverges from the germline sequence, so it may reflect a read error. In the same sample, other DNA sequences code for this CDR3. The chain couples TRBV11-2 to TRBJ1-5; D not resolved. CDR3 length: 12 amino acids. Germline loops: CDR1 SGHAT, CDR2 FQNNGV. The CDR3 loop reads CASSLDNQPQHF. The DNA of the CDR3 is TGTGCCAGCAGCCTAGATAACCAGCCCCAGCATTTT. Looking up the rest from reference TRBV11-2 and TRBJ1-5 gives the full variable domain: EAGVAQSPRYKIIEKRQSVAFWCNPISGHATLYWYQQILGQGPKLLIQFQNNGVVDDSQLPKDRFSAERLKGVDSTLKIQPAKLEDSAVYLCASSLDNQPQHFGDGTRLSIL.